Following are 32 T cell receptor beta chains from one sample sequenced in a study of T cell clonality in common variable immunodeficiency. Assay: immunoSEQ multiplex PCR; the TCRdb copy retains only in-frame clones and omits some. The sample contains some 1,700 clones, none of them singletons. Whole-study findings and limits: Reportedly, TCR beta sequences from common variable immunodeficiency showed fewer deletions and N-nucleotide insertions.

Their antigen targets remain unknown. Input material: peripheral blood mononuclear cells. Receptors were obtained from a human donor with common variable immunodeficiency.

In the case of this clone: Read sequence stops 3 residues before the CDR3 end, and the germline J gene provides the missing end. The chain joins TRBV5-3 to TRBJ1-3, with D unclear. TRBV5-3 is noted as an ORF with a role that remains uncertain. There are 16 residues in the CDR3. V was cut by 0 bases and J by 0 bases, with 10 bases left in between. CDR3 loop: CARSLAVAFSGNTIYF. The DNA read from the CDR3 is TGTGCCAGAAGCTTGGCCGTGGCCTTCTCTGGAAACACC.

In this sample, this clone is medium-sized. The CDR3 end is not reached by the read, which stops 3 residues before it; the germline J gene fills it in. V gene TRBV28 combines with J gene TRBJ1-2; 9 bases fit TRBD1. The ends lost 4 bases at V and 3 bases at J; junction bases unmatched: 6. This CDR3 region has 15 residues. Germline V gives CDR1 MDHEN, CDR2 SYDVKM. CDR3 protein: CASSSPRTGDYGYTF. The part of the CDR3 DNA that was read is TGTGCCAGCAGTTCCCCCCGGACAGGGGACTATGGC.

This clone was seen more than once but under ten times. Read coverage stops 3 residues before the CDR3 terminus; the germline J gene supplies the remainder. This chain links TRBV2 with TRBJ2-5, with 7 bases that match TRBD2. The germline gives CDR1 SNHLY, CDR2 FYNNEI. The trim removed 8 bases at V and 0 bases at J, leaving 6 bases unmatched. The CDR3 consists of 14 residues. CDR3 sequence reads: CASRSGVNQETQYF. The covered CDR3 bases are TGTGCCAGCCGCAGCGGGGTAAACCAAGAGACC.

As regards this clone: The DNA ends 3 residues before the CDR3 does, and the rest of the CDR3 is filled in from the germline J gene. V is TRBV19 and J is TRBJ2-2; possible D gene TRBD1, 5 bases. Per germline, CDR1 LNHDA and CDR2 SQIVND (reference sequence). Trimming shortened V by 2 bases and J by 3 bases, and 7 bases separated the two germline ends. The CDR3 extends over 14 amino acids. Incomplete CDR3 DNA: TGTGCCAGTAGTATATCAGGGTACACCGGGGAG. Translated: CASSISGYTGE. The entire CDR3 reads CASSISGYTGELFF.

With regard to this clone: Read data end 3 residues before the CDR3 end; the end is taken from the germline J gene. This chain uses TRBV7-2 with TRBJ1-2; maybe TRBD1 (6 bases). Germline CDR1 SGHTA, CDR2 FQGNSA. CDR3 size: 14 residues. CDR3 DNA (partial): TGTGCCAGCAGCTTGCCAGGGGCCGCTAGGGGC. This sequence encodes CASSLPGAARG. The complete CDR3 sequence is CASSLPGAARGYTF.

By sample fraction, this clone is medium-sized. The read comes to an end 3 residues before the CDR3 does, leaving the germline J gene to fill in the end. V is TRBV20-1 and J is TRBJ1-5; TRBD1 matches 8 bases. The length of the CDR3 is 14 residues. V lost 4 bases and J lost 3; bases outside the gene matches: 5. Germline V gene sequence: CDR1 DFQATT, CDR2 SNEGSKA (reference sequence). CDR3 residues: CSAIQGGVNQPQHF. CDR3 bases read: TGCAGTGCTATACAGGGGGGGGTCAATCAGCCC.

Concerning this clone itself: The CDR3 end falls 3 residues outside the read, so it is completed with the germline J gene. This chain joins TRBV2 and TRBJ2-4, with 12 bases that match TRBD2. The length of the CDR3 is 13 residues. CDR1 is SNHLY and CDR2 is FYNNEI in the germline V gene. V shed 11 bases, J shed 9 bases, and the junction held 8 bases outside the gene matches. The CDR3 bases that were read are TGTGCCGTACGACTAGCGGGGGAGCTCATT. Translating it yields CAVRLAGELI. The full-length CDR3 reads as CAVRLAGELIQYF.

In this sample, this clone turned up a few times. Coverage ceases 3 residues before the CDR3 finishes, and the germline J gene fills in the end. This rearrangement joins TRBV19 to TRBJ2-1; 11 bases are a match to TRBD2. Germline trimming cut 5 bases from V and 9 bases from J; bases unmatched to any gene: 12. Germline V lookup: CDR1 LNHDA, CDR2 SQIVND (reference sequence). The CDR3 totals 16 residues. The covered CDR3 bases are TGTGCCAGTAGTGTCGGACTAGCGGGTCGCCTGGGTGAG. Translated, it gives CASSVGLAGRLGE. The whole CDR3 sequence reads CASSVGLAGRLGEQFF.

This clone showed up just a few times. The read comes to an end 3 residues before the CDR3 does, leaving the germline J gene to fill in the end. The rearrangement joins TRBV19 to TRBJ1-2, with D perhaps matching TRBD1 (6 bases). The germline V and J ends were trimmed by 3 bases and 4 bases, with 9 bases remaining between them. Germline lookup yields CDR1 LNHDA and CDR2 SQIVND (reference sequence). The CDR3 covers 13 residues. The CDR3 DNA, read in part, is TGTGCCAGTAGTATTGGGACATTCTATGGC. Its protein is CASSIGTFYG. The full CDR3 sequence reads CASSIGTFYGYTF. Looking up the rest from reference TRBV19 and TRBJ1-2 gives the full variable domain: DGGITQSPKYLFRKEGQNVTLSCEQNLNHDAMYWYRQDPGQGLRLIYYSQIVNDFQKGDIAEGYSVSREKKESFPLTVTSAQKNPTAFYLCASSIGTFYGYTFGSGTRLTVV.

A few counts support this clone. CDR3 DNA (partial): TGTGCCAGCAGCCCTTCGCACAACGAG. Translating it yields CASSPSHNE. The entire CDR3 is CASSPSHNEQYF. This chain connects TRBV7-2 to TRBJ2-7; D remains unclear. The sequenced fragment ends 3 residues before the CDR3 boundary, so the rest is inferred from the germline J gene. With 5 bases removed from V and 5 bases from J, the gap between germline ends came to 10 bases. CDR3 length equals 12 residues. CDR1 is SGHTA and CDR2 is FQGNSA in the germline V gene.

Judged by abundance, this clone is medium-sized. With the read ending 3 residues before the CDR3 end, the germline J gene is used to fill in that end. V and J are TRBV18 and TRBJ2-1, with a possible D match to TRBD2 (7 bases). Germline V gene sequence: CDR1 KGHSH, CDR2 LQKENI. Between the trimmed V and J ends, which lost 8 bases and 1 base, there was a span of 21 bases. This CDR3 contains 17 residues. The sequenced part of the CDR3 DNA is TGTGCCAGCCACGCGGGGGCGGACCTCTTATCCTACAATGAG. Its translation is CASHAGADLLSYNE. The entire CDR3 protein reads CASHAGADLLSYNEQFF. Together with reference TRBV18 and TRBJ2-1, the CDR3 gives the full variable domain: NAGVMQNPRHLVRRRGQEARLRCSPMKGHSHVYWYRQLPEEGLKFMVYLQKENIIDESGMPKERFSAEFPKEGPSILRIQQVVRGDSAAYFCASHAGADLLSYNEQFFGPGTRLTVL.

Worth noting for this clone: The read falls 3 residues short of the CDR3 end, and the missing part is taken from the germline J gene. The sample holds other DNA sequences that translate to the same CDR3. V is TRBV19 and J is TRBJ1-5; D not resolved. Trimming cost V 3 bases and J 3 bases, with 6 bases left between them. This CDR3 region has 13 residues. CDR1 is LNHDA, CDR2 SQIVND, per germline (reference sequence). Partial CDR3 DNA: TGTGCCAGTAGTATCTCTTACAATCAGCCC. Residues: CASSISYNQP. The entire CDR3 reads CASSISYNQPQHF.

By sample fraction, this clone is medium-sized. The missing CDR3 end, 3 residues past where the read stops, is filled in from the germline J gene. This chain links TRBV5-1 with TRBJ1-1; the D gene is possibly TRBD1 (5 bases). CDR1 SGHRS and CDR2 YFSETQ come from the germline V gene. Trimming pared 7 bases from V and 1 base from J, leaving 20 bases between. The CDR3 contains 16 residues. The covered CDR3 bases are TGCGCCAGCCGATGGGGCCGGGCGGGGCGGAACACTGAA. It yields the protein CASRWGRAGRNTE. The entire CDR3 protein reads CASRWGRAGRNTEAFF.

Within the sample, this clone is large. The CDR3 extends 3 residues past the end of the read, so its final part is completed from the germline J gene. The rearrangement uses TRBV28 and TRBJ2-7; 11 nucleotides line up with TRBD1. The CDR3 runs 14 residues. Per germline, CDR1 MDHEN and CDR2 SYDVKM. The V and J ends lost 5 bases and 3 bases, in that order; junction bases with no gene match: 3. The CDR3 region is CASSHGTGGYEQYF. The CDR3 DNA, read in part, is TGTGCCAGCAGTCACGGGACAGGGGGCTACGAG.

In its sample, this clone ranks as medium-sized (0.01 to 0.1%). The sequenced fragment ends 3 residues before the CDR3 boundary, so the rest is inferred from the germline J gene. This chain joins TRBV18 and TRBJ2-6, with D perhaps matching TRBD1 (6 bases). This CDR3 is 16 amino acids long. CDR1 and CDR2 from the germline V gene are KGHSH and LQKENI. With 5 bases removed from V and 4 bases from J, the gap between germline ends came to 15 bases. The sequenced CDR3 bases are TGTGCCAGCTCAGAACTAGGGACAACGGGGGCCAACGTC. It specifies CASSELGTTGANV. In full, the CDR3 is CASSELGTTGANVLTF.

With respect to this clone: The read halts 3 residues ahead of the CDR3 end, with the missing end drawn from the germline J gene. J is TRBJ1-5 and V is TRBV7-2, with no clear D. The CDR3 has 15 residues. The germline gives CDR1 SGHTA, CDR2 FQGNSA. Trimming removed 1 base at V and 3 bases at J, with 10 bases between. Here the CDR3 reads CASSLGKGFNQPQHF. The sequenced CDR3 bases are TGTGCCAGCAGCTTAGGAAAGGGTTTCAATCAGCCC. Full variable domain (outside the CDR3, taken from reference TRBV7-2 and TRBJ1-5): GAGVSQSPSNKVTEKGKDVELRCDPISGHTALYWYRQSLGQGLEFLIYFQGNSAPDKSGLPSDRFSAERTGGSVSTLTIQRTQQEDSAVYLCASSLGKGFNQPQHFGDGTRLSIL.

Only a few counts were recorded for this clone. The CDR3 end falls 3 residues outside the read, so it is completed with the germline J gene. V gene TRBV5-1 combines with J gene TRBJ2-2; 10 bases are shared with TRBD1. Per the germline V gene, CDR1 is SGHRS and CDR2 is YFSETQ. V gave up 7 bases and J gave up 3 bases; unmatched junction bases: 12. CDR3 size: 17 residues. CDR3 DNA (partial): TGCGCCAGCGTTCCTTTACCGGGACAGGGGTACACCGGGGAG. This gives the protein CASVPLPGQGYTGE. The CDR3 in its entirety is CASVPLPGQGYTGELFF.

By its share, this clone is medium-sized (0.01 to 0.1%). The read terminates 3 residues before the CDR3 end, so the remaining end is supplied by the germline J gene. The V call is TRBV5-1, the J call TRBJ1-1; 7 nucleotides match TRBD1. J was trimmed by 4 bases and V by 4 bases; bases with no gene match: 7. Germline-derived CDR1 and CDR2 are SGHRS and YFSETQ. The CDR3 has 14 residues. CDR3: CASSPVQGGTEAFF. The sequenced CDR3 bases are TGCGCCAGCAGCCCGGTTCAGGGGGGCACTGAA. The complete variable domain, with remaining parts taken from reference TRBV5-1 and TRBJ1-1, reads KAGVTQTPRYLIKTRGQQVTLSCSPISGHRSVSWYQQTPGQGLQFLFEYFSETQRNKGNFPGRFSGRQFSNSRSEMNVSTLELGDSALYLCASSPVQGGTEAFFGQGTRLTVV.

This clone has only a few counts. The CDR3 end is not reached by the read, which stops 3 residues before it; the germline J gene fills it in. The genes are TRBV7-8 and TRBJ2-7; D tentatively reads TRBD1 or TRBD2 (5 bases each). The germline gives CDR1 SGHVS, CDR2 FQNEAQ. This CDR3 has 15 amino acids. V was pared by 5 bases and J by 0 bases, with 14 bases between. The CDR3 protein is CASSPMAGSSYEQYF. The CDR3 DNA, read in part, is TGTGCCAGCAGCCCCATGGCAGGGAGCTCCTACGAG.

This clone is labeled as medium-sized. Read coverage stops 3 residues before the CDR3 terminus; the germline J gene supplies the remainder. The rearrangement links TRBV11-2 to TRBJ2-1; maybe TRBD1 (6 bases). The CDR3 consists of 15 residues. Germline-derived CDR1 and CDR2 are SGHAT and FQNNGV. V dropped 4 bases and J dropped 3 bases, with 13 bases sitting between them. This CDR3 reads CASSYGQRNYNEQFF. CDR3 bases read: TGTGCCAGCAGCTACGGACAGCGAAACTACAATGAG. The full variable domain, with the rest looked up from reference TRBV11-2 and TRBJ2-1, is EAGVAQSPRYKIIEKRQSVAFWCNPISGHATLYWYQQILGQGPKLLIQFQNNGVVDDSQLPKDRFSAERLKGVDSTLKIQPAKLEDSAVYLCASSYGQRNYNEQFFGPGTRLTVL.

This clone counts as medium-sized (0.01 to 0.1%). The CDR3 end lies 3 residues beyond the end of the read and is filled in from the germline J gene. This sequence joins TRBV27 and TRBJ1-5; 8 nucleotides align to TRBD1. From germline, CDR1 is MNHEY and CDR2 SMNVEV (reference sequence). The CDR3 is 15 amino acids. V was pared by 6 bases and J by 4 bases, with 8 bases of the junction left unmatched. The part of the CDR3 DNA that was read is TGTGCCAGCAGCATAGACAGGGGAGGGAATCAGCCC. Residues: CASSIDRGGNQP. From start to end, the CDR3 is CASSIDRGGNQPQHF.

This clone came up a few times. Read coverage stops 3 residues before the CDR3 terminus; the germline J gene supplies the remainder. V and J are TRBV7-9 and TRBJ1-4, with D maybe TRBD1 (5 bases). The CDR3 spans 13 residues. V was pared by 5 bases and J by 10 bases, with 14 bases between. Germline lookup yields CDR1 SEHNR and CDR2 FQNEAQ (reference sequence). CDR3 bases read: TGTGCCAGCAGCATTTCGAGGGGTGGAAAA. It is translated as CASSISRGGK. The complete CDR3 sequence is CASSISRGGKLFF.

Remarks on this clone: With the read ending 3 residues before the CDR3 end, the germline J gene is used to fill in that end. This rearrangement joins TRBV6-1 to TRBJ2-7, with D possibly matching TRBD1 (6 bases). Germline CDR1 is MNHNS and CDR2 is SASEGT. The germline V and J ends were trimmed by 0 bases and 3 bases, with 18 bases remaining between them. CDR3 length: 17 residues. The CDR3 is CASSEARPGHPYYEQYF. The covered CDR3 bases are TGTGCCAGCAGTGAAGCAAGACCGGGACACCCATACTACGAG.

This clone is judged medium-sized (0.01 to 0.1%). The sequenced fragment ends 3 residues before the CDR3 boundary, so the rest is inferred from the germline J gene. The chain couples TRBV30 to TRBJ1-2; a possible D gene is TRBD1 (5 bases). Germline assignment: CDR1 GTSNPN and CDR2 SVGIG (reference sequence). The V end was cut by 0 bases, the J end by 7 bases, with 12 bases between. The CDR3 contains 13 residues. CDR3 DNA (partial): TGTGCCTGGAGTGTACGTGGGGCTTTTGGC. It codes for CAWSVRGAFG. From start to end, the CDR3 is CAWSVRGAFGYTF.

This clone was found a few times. With the read ending 3 residues before the CDR3 end, the germline J gene is used to fill in that end. The rearrangement uses TRBV5-1 and TRBJ2-1; 10 nucleotides align to TRBD1. The trim removed 4 bases at V and 5 bases at J, leaving 6 bases unmatched. CDR1 and CDR2 (germline): SGHRS, YFSETQ. The CDR3 consists of 15 residues. The CDR3 loop is CASSARDRGHNEQFF. The sequenced part of the CDR3 DNA is TGCGCCAGCAGCGCCCGGGACAGGGGTCACAATGAG. The full variable domain, in which reference TRBV5-1 and TRBJ2-1 provide the parts outside the CDR3, is KAGVTQTPRYLIKTRGQQVTLSCSPISGHRSVSWYQQTPGQGLQFLFEYFSETQRNKGNFPGRFSGRQFSNSRSEMNVSTLELGDSALYLCASSARDRGHNEQFFGPGTRLTVL.

With respect to this clone: The DNA ends 3 residues before the CDR3 does, and the rest of the CDR3 is filled in from the germline J gene. The rearrangement uses TRBV7-9 and TRBJ1-4; 9 nucleotides match TRBD1. There are 14 residues in the CDR3. Trimming took 5 bases from V and 8 from J; bases not matched to a gene: 6. The V gene's germline CDR1 is SEHNR and CDR2 FQNEAQ (reference sequence). The CDR3: CASSVDRGGEKLFF. The covered CDR3 bases are TGTGCCAGCAGCGTGGACAGGGGCGGCGAAAAA.

Sample share makes this clone medium-sized. The read stops 3 residues short of the end of the CDR3; the missing end is completed from the germline J gene. The chain recombines TRBV5-6 with TRBJ1-1; 7 nucleotides line up with TRBD1. With 3 bases clipped from V and 5 bases from J, the junction kept 7 bases outside the gene matches. Germline CDR1 and CDR2: SGHDT and YYEEEE. CDR3 length: 14 residues. The CDR3 region is CASSYSTGRTEAFF. CDR3 DNA (partial): TGTGCCAGCAGCTACTCGACAGGGAGGACTGAA. Based on the CDR3 plus reference TRBV5-6 and TRBJ1-1, the full variable domain is DAGVTQSPTHLIKTRGQQVTLRCSPKSGHDTVSWYQQALGQGPQFIFQYYEEEERQRGNFPDRFSGHQFPNYSSELNVNALLLGDSALYLCASSYSTGRTEAFFGQGTRLTVV.

Remarks on this clone: Coverage ceases 3 residues before the CDR3 finishes, and the germline J gene fills in the end. The genes are TRBV19 and TRBJ1-2; 7 nucleotides align to TRBD1. Per germline, CDR1 LNHDA and CDR2 SQIVND (reference sequence). This CDR3 spans 15 amino acids. After removal of 8 bases from V and 0 bases from J, the junction contained 9 bases not matched to a gene. The CDR3 region is CASGTAIFSNYGYTF. The CDR3 bases that were read are TGTGCCAGTGGGACAGCTATATTTTCTAACTATGGC.

This clone has more than one count but fewer than ten. The read is 3 residues too short to cover the CDR3 end, so that end is filled in from the germline J gene. This chain uses TRBV20-1 with TRBJ2-7; a weak D match, TRBD1 (6 bases). CDR3 size: 15 residues. Trimming cost V 0 bases and J 3 bases, with 15 bases left between them. The germline gives CDR1 DFQATT, CDR2 SNEGSKA (reference sequence). The covered CDR3 bases are TGCAGTGCTAGAGATCCTTTAGAACAGGGCTACGAG. Amino acids: CSARDPLEQGYE. The complete CDR3 sequence is CSARDPLEQGYEQYF.

This clone occurred a few times. With the read ending 3 residues before the CDR3 end, the germline J gene is used to fill in that end. The rearrangement joins TRBV19 to TRBJ2-5, with D possibly matching TRBD2 (7 bases). Between the trimmed V and J ends, which lost 7 bases and 5 bases, there was a span of 17 bases. The germline CDR1 and CDR2 sequences are LNHDA and SQIVND (reference sequence). The CDR3 length is 14 residues. CDR3 protein: CASTPSEGGETQYF. The DNA read from the CDR3 is TGTGCCAGTACCCCCTCTGAGGGGGGGGAGACC.

Notes on this clone: The read is 3 residues too short to cover the CDR3 end, so that end is filled in from the germline J gene. This chain uses TRBV7-9 with TRBJ1-2; tentatively, D is TRBD1 (6 bases). Germline V gene sequence: CDR1 SEHNR, CDR2 FQNEAQ (reference sequence). V dropped 6 bases and J dropped 4 bases, with 15 bases sitting between them. CDR3 length equals 14 residues. Incomplete CDR3 DNA: TGTGCCAGCAGAGGGGGGGGGATGGTCTATGGC. Its translation is CASRGGGMVYG. The complete CDR3 sequence is CASRGGGMVYGYTF.

Turning to this clone: The CDR3 end lies 3 residues beyond the end of the read and is filled in from the germline J gene. The chain has TRBV6-2 or TRBV6-3 and TRBJ2-7, with D possibly TRBD1 on 6 matching bases. Germline loops: CDR1 MNHEY, CDR2 SVGEGT. The CDR3 spans 16 residues. V was cut by 4 bases and J by 0 bases, with 16 bases left in between. The CDR3 reads CASSSLDLDSSYEQYF. The CDR3 DNA, read in part, is TGTGCCAGCAGTTCCCTTGACTTGGACAGCTCCTACGAG.